The 22 T cell receptor beta chains below come from one sample, sequenced in a study of T-cell memory formation after mild COVID-19. TCRdb re-analysed the 5' RACE reads in MiXCR, keeping a single row per CDR3 protein. The repertoire includes 500,000 to 550,000 distinct CDR3 sequences, roughly 22% of them detected once, and approximately 12% sits in the top ten. The source material was PBMCs or a T cell subset sorted from them (not recorded which). The receptors derive from an adult woman who had mild COVID-19 (a few samples of this study predate the infection). Cell type and time point are not known.

This clonotype has a handful of counts. This chain links TRBV12-3 or TRBV12-4 with TRBJ2-7; D not resolved. The CDR3 runs 13 residues. Trimming removed 6 bases at V and 3 bases at J, with 12 bases between. In DNA, the CDR3 is TGTGCCAGCAGGATGAACTGGGACTACGAGCAGTACTTC. Protein sequence: CASRMNWDYEQYF.

V usage is TRBV7-9 and J usage is TRBJ2-5; 8 bases line up with TRBD2. The CDR3 covers 16 residues. CDR1 is SEHNR and CDR2 is FQNEAQ in the germline V gene (reference sequence). The V gene end was trimmed by 4 bases and the J gene end by 7 bases; junction bases not matched to a gene: 14. The CDR3 here is CASSSGAGVAGGTQYF. The CDR3 DNA is TGTGCCAGCAGCTCCGGAGCGGGAGTAGCAGGAGGGACCCAGTACTTC.

This clonotype has only a few counts. V usage is TRBV24-1 and J usage is TRBJ2-4; no clear D. Trimming shortened V by 5 bases and J by 9 bases, and 13 bases separated the two germline ends. This CDR3 contains 13 residues. Germline V gives CDR1 KGHDR, CDR2 SFDVKD. In nucleotides, the CDR3 is TGTGCCACCAGTGGGACCCAGTCCGGCATTCAGTACTTC. Translation gives CATSGTQSGIQYF.

The chain has TRBV14 and TRBJ1-3; D uncertain. The CDR3 runs 11 residues. In germline, CDR1 is SGHDN, CDR2 FVKESK. The V gene lost 3 bases and the J gene lost 5 bases, with 2 bases spanning the gap. The CDR3 loop reads CASSHRNTIYF. For the CDR3, the DNA is TGTGCCAGCAGCCATAGAAACACCATATATTTT.

This clonotype was picked up a small number of times. The V and J genes are TRBV7-2 and TRBJ2-1; 7 bases are a match to TRBD2. V shed 11 bases, J shed 0 bases, and the junction held 7 bases outside the gene matches. Germline CDR1 is SGHTA and CDR2 is FQGNSA. The CDR3 runs 14 residues. This CDR3 is CAASGASSYNEQFF. Here the CDR3 DNA reads TGTGCCGCCAGCGGGGCGAGCTCCTACAATGAGCAGTTCTTC.

Comments on this clonotype: A much more abundant neighbour one base away suggests this may be a read error. The rearrangement joins TRBV11-1 to TRBJ2-4; TRBD2 agrees at 11 bases. Germline CDR1 SGHAT, CDR2 FQDESV (reference sequence). The CDR3 is 16 amino acids. For the CDR3, the DNA is TGTGCCAGAAGCTTAACTAGCGGGGGATTAAGGAACATTCAGTACTTC. This gives the protein CARSLTSGGLRNIQYF.

This clonotype has only a few counts. The chain combines TRBV20-1 with TRBJ1-1; TRBD1 is a possible D gene (5 bases). V lost 6 bases and J lost 5, with 16 bases in between. The CDR3 totals 13 residues. CDR1 and CDR2 (germline): DFQATT, SNEGSKA (reference sequence). In DNA form, the CDR3 reads TGCAGTGCCCAGAGGCCAGGGAGGACTGAAGCTTTCTTT. It specifies CSAQRPGRTEAFF.

The V call is TRBV18, the J call TRBJ1-5; D is uncertain. The V gene lost 6 bases and the J gene lost 7 bases, with 13 bases spanning the gap. Germline V gene sequence: CDR1 KGHSH, CDR2 LQKENI. This CDR3 is built from 13 residues. The CDR3, as DNA: TGTGCCAGCTCCCAGGAGGGTAGACAGCCCCAGCATTTT. Translated, it gives CASSQEGRQPQHF.

The V gene is TRBV18, the J gene TRBJ1-5, with D possibly TRBD1 on 6 matching bases. V was trimmed by 8 bases and J by 5 bases, leaving 22 bases between them. The CDR3 has 16 residues. Germline V gene data show CDR1 as KGHSH and CDR2 as LQKENI. CDR3 in amino acids: CASHGGPPGPHQPQHF. CDR3 nucleotides: TGTGCCAGCCACGGGGGCCCACCAGGCCCGCATCAGCCCCAGCATTTT.

For the CDR3, the DNA is TGTGCCAGCAGCCCTTTTAGTCCCCCACCGGGAGATACGCAGTATTTT. It specifies CASSPFSPPPGDTQYF. The chain uses TRBV3-1 and TRBJ2-3; unclear D gene. CDR1 LGHDT and CDR2 YNNKEL come from the germline V gene (reference sequence). The CDR3 runs 16 residues. V dropped 4 bases and J dropped 5 bases, with 19 bases sitting between them.

The CDR3 DNA is TGTGCCAGCAGTTCCCGGGGGGGGGCGAACTATGGCTACACCTTC. Its protein is CASSSRGGANYGYTF. The genes are TRBV6-5 and TRBJ1-2; weak D call: TRBD1 (6 bases). The CDR3 length is 15 residues. V lost 4 bases, J lost 2 bases, and 14 bases lay in between. Germline V gene lookup returns CDR1 MNHEY and CDR2 SVGAGI.

This clonotype was picked up a small number of times. This CDR3 is CASSPGPGRTQYF. As DNA, the CDR3 is TGTGCCAGCAGTCCCGGACCCGGGCGGACGCAGTATTTT. The V and J genes are TRBV3-1 and TRBJ2-3; D uncertain. CDR1 LGHDT and CDR2 YNNKEL come from the germline V gene (reference sequence). The CDR3 is 13 residues long. V was clipped by 6 bases and J by 9 bases, with 16 bases between them.

The J gene is TRBJ2-2, the V gene TRBV5-1, with D maybe TRBD1 (5 bases). The CDR3 is 16 residues long. V was pared by 5 bases and J by 1 base, with 15 bases between. Germline V gene lookup returns CDR1 SGHRS and CDR2 YFSETQ. Here the CDR3 reads CASSPGSGMNTGELFF. In nucleotides, the CDR3 is TGCGCCAGCAGTCCCGGGTCAGGGATGAACACCGGGGAGCTGTTTTTT.

This clonotype was found a few times. The chain combines TRBV5-6 with TRBJ2-3; possible D gene TRBD2, 7 bases. The germline CDR1 and CDR2 sequences are SGHDT and YYEEEE. V dropped 3 bases and J dropped 4 bases, with 18 bases sitting between them. The CDR3 has 16 residues. The CDR3 DNA reads as TGTGCCAGCAGCTGGATGGGGACGGGGGGCCCAGATACGCAGTATTTT. It translates to CASSWMGTGGPDTQYF.

The CDR3 region is CASSHEPGANVLTF. The DNA of the CDR3 is TGTGCCAGCAGCCACGAGCCTGGGGCCAACGTCCTGACTTTC. The chain carries TRBV7-2 and TRBJ2-6; D gene unclear. This CDR3 has 14 amino acids. Germline V gene data show CDR1 as SGHTA and CDR2 as FQGNSA. The V end was cut by 5 bases, the J end by 2 bases, with 7 bases between.

V and J are TRBV5-1 and TRBJ2-1; D not resolved. The CDR3 loop spans 15 amino acids. Trimming cost V 4 bases and J 0 bases, with 11 bases left between them. Germline V CDR1 and CDR2: SGHRS, YFSETQ. CDR3 sequence: CASSPAWSSYNEQFF. The CDR3 coding sequence is TGCGCCAGCAGCCCCGCCTGGAGCTCCTACAATGAGCAGTTCTTC.

This clonotype was counted only a few times. V and J are TRBV13 and TRBJ2-7; no firm D call. There are 14 residues in the CDR3. V shed 3 bases and J shed 4 bases, with 13 bases lying between them. Germline loops: CDR1 PRHDT, CDR2 FYEKMQ (reference sequence). This CDR3 reads CASSLGPKEYEQYF. The CDR3 nucleotides are TGTGCCAGCAGCTTGGGCCCAAAGGAATACGAGCAGTACTTC.

The chain recombines TRBV7-3 with TRBJ2-7, with unresolved D. The CDR3 is made up of 12 amino acids. The germline V gene encodes CDR1 SGHTA and CDR2 FQGTGA. Trimming pared 5 bases from V and 6 bases from J, leaving 11 bases between. CDR3 in amino acids: CASSLTPGEQYF. The CDR3 region has the DNA TGTGCCAGCAGCCTGACGCCAGGCGAGCAGTACTTC.

The V gene is TRBV11-2, the J gene TRBJ2-7; D is unresolved. Trimming cost V 0 bases and J 9 bases, with 9 bases left between them. The CDR3 contains 12 residues. Germline lookup yields CDR1 SGHAT and CDR2 FQNNGV. CDR3 coding DNA: TGTGCCAGCAGCTTAGAGGCTCGGGTGCAGTACTTC. This sequence encodes CASSLEARVQYF.

The chain carries TRBV12-3 or TRBV12-4 and TRBJ2-7; D gene unclear. Trimming took off 5 bases at V and 5 bases at J, with 10 bases between the two ends. This CDR3 is 12 amino acids long. CDR3 coding DNA: TGTGCCAGCAGTGCGACCCGGCACGAGCAGTACTTC. The encoded protein is CASSATRHEQYF.

This clonotype showed up just a few times. The J gene is TRBJ2-2, the V gene TRBV9; the D is unclear. Deletions cut 3 bases from V and 0 bases from J, with 15 bases between. This CDR3 has 17 residues. CDR1 is SGDLS, CDR2 YYNGEE, per germline. The CDR3 region is CASSAPSTGANTGELFF. The CDR3 nucleotides read TGTGCCAGCAGCGCGCCCTCGACTGGCGCGAACACCGGGGAGCTGTTTTTT.

J is TRBJ2-5 and V is TRBV5-4; 7 bases line up with TRBD1. The CDR3 consists of 14 residues. Germline CDR1 reads SGHNT; CDR2 reads YYREEE (reference sequence). V lost 4 bases, J lost 2 bases, and 5 bases stayed unmatched. This CDR3 reads CASSPGQRQETQYF. CDR3 DNA sequence: TGTGCCAGCAGCCCGGGACAGAGGCAAGAGACCCAGTACTTC.